This is a list of T cell receptor beta chains from one sample in a study of brain T cells in children with intractable seizures. The repertoire was sequenced with immunoSEQ multiplex PCR; TCRdb's copy has only in-frame clones and lacks some. This sample yields 300,000 to 400,000 clones, of which over 90% are seen a single time; 5.7% belongs to the top ten. Sequenced here: peripheral blood, sampled about 5 months after surgery. Receptors were obtained from a boy in the first two years of life with tuberous sclerosis and intractable seizures. Each CDR3 is given with its conserved first and last residue. The D gene is left open where the match is weak. For some rows the clone size is stated as once, few or many, or as a class when expanded; others skip it.

size,V,J,D,DNA,CDR3
NA,TRBV4-1,TRBJ2-2,NA,TGCGCCAGCTCCCGCCTGGGGAACGGGGAGCTGTTTTTT,CASSRLGNGELFF
NA,TRBV9,TRBJ2-4,NA,TGTGCCAGCAGCGTAGATGGGGGGCCCCATCAGTACTTC,CASSVDGGPHQYF
once,TRBV4-1,TRBJ2-5,TRBD2,TGCGCCAGCAGCCAAGTCGCTAGCGGGCCAATCCACTTC,CASSQVASGPIHF
NA,TRBV30,TRBJ1-5,NA,TGTGCCTGGAGTGTAACGGGGAATCAGCCCCAGCATTTT,CAWSVTGNQPQHF
NA,TRBV2,TRBJ2-5,NA,TGTGCCAGCACGAGGGAGACCCAGTACTTC,CASTRETQYF
NA,TRBV7-2,TRBJ2-2,TRBD2,TGTGCCAGCAGCCCGAGGACTAGAGGGTCCGGGGAGCTGTTTTTT,CASSPRTRGSGELFF
NA,TRBV27,TRBJ1-1,TRBD1,TGTGCCAGCAGGACGAGACAGGGGGCGAACACTGAAGCTTTCTTT,CASRTRQGANTEAFF
NA,TRBV29-1,TRBJ2-2,TRBD2,TGCAGCGTTGAACTAGCGGGAGGGCCTGACGGGGAGCTGTTTTTT,CSVELAGGPDGELFF
NA,TRBV27,TRBJ2-7,NA,TGTGCCAGCAGTTTCCCGGGCACCGAGCAGTACTTC,CASSFPGTEQYF
NA,TRBV5-3,TRBJ2-3,NA,TGTGCCAGAAGCTTATTACTGTGGAGGTCCGAGGTTTGGACCCTCTTCACAGATACGCAGTATTTT,CARSLLLWRSEVWTLFTDTQYF